This is a list of T cell receptor beta chains from one sample in a study of OX40 agonist ivuxolimab in advanced cancers. Sequencing was performed with immunoSEQ multiplex PCR; in TCRdb, only in-frame clones are kept and a portion is missing. The sample has 35,000 to 40,000 clones, around 80% seen once. Sequencing used CD4+ or CD8+ T cells sorted from blood, obtained in a trial of the OX40 agonist ivuxolimab. These receptors were taken from an adult with an advanced solid tumor such as melanoma, head and neck, liver or kidney cancer. Both conserved end residues are part of each CDR3. A D gene is named only where the DNA matches it firmly. The size field is filled for only some rows; it gives once, few, many or a size class.

D gene	V gene	J gene	clone size	CDR3 DNA	CDR3 protein
TRBD1	TRBV19	TRBJ1-2	-	TGTGCCAGTAGTACGGGGACAGGATCTAACTATGGCTACACCTTC	CASSTGTGSNYGYTF
TRBD1	TRBV28	TRBJ2-4	-	TGTGCCAGCAGACAGGGGGCGCTCAAAAACATTCAGTACTTC	CASRQGALKNIQYF
-	TRBV6-5	TRBJ1-4	-	TGTGCCAGCAGTTACTCGGGTCCAAGGGGTGAAAAACTGTTTTTT	CASSYSGPRGEKLFF
-	TRBV6-6	TRBJ1-2	-	TGTGCCAGCAACCCCTCCCCCCCCAGGGGCCCCTATGGCTACACCTTC	CASNPSPPRGPYGYTF
TRBD2	TRBV2	TRBJ2-3	-	TGTGCCAGCAGTGAGGCTAGCGGCCCAGATACGCAGTATTTT	CASSEASGPDTQYF
-	TRBV7-9	TRBJ2-5	-	TGTGCCAGCAGTCGGGTCTCTAGCGCTCAAGAGACCCAGTACTTC	CASSRVSSAQETQYF
TRBD2	TRBV5-4	TRBJ2-1	-	TGTGCCAGCAGCCCCAGGGGACTAGCGGGGCGATCGCTCTCCTACAATGAGCAGTTCTTC	CASSPRGLAGRSLSYNEQFF
-	TRBV29-1	TRBJ2-1	-	TGCAGCGGTATCGGGACTGACTCCTACAATGAGCAGTTCTTC	CSGIGTDSYNEQFF
-	TRBV7-9	TRBJ2-4	-	TGTGCCAGCAGCTCTCAGACAGCGCTAGCCAAAAACATTCAGTACTTC	CASSSQTALAKNIQYF
-	TRBV14	TRBJ2-7	-	TGTGCCAGCAGCCCTCAGGTCCACGAGCAGTACTTC	CASSPQVHEQYF
-	TRBV2	TRBJ2-7	medium-sized	TGTGCCAGCAGTCGGGAGTACTACGAGCAGTACTTC	CASSREYYEQYF
-	TRBV5-3	TRBJ1-1	-	TGTGCCAGAAAAGGTTGCCTCGGGTCTTTCTTT	CARKGCLGSFF
-	TRBV2	TRBJ2-3	-	TGTGCCAGCAGTGATAAGGGGGATACGCAGTATTTT	CASSDKGDTQYF
TRBD1	TRBV5-4	TRBJ2-7	-	TGTGCCAGCAGCTGGGACAGGGGCGGGTACGAGCAGTACTTC	CASSWDRGGYEQYF
-	TRBV6-6	TRBJ1-1	-	TGTGCCAGCAGTCAGACAGGGAACACTGAAGCTTTCTTT	CASSQTGNTEAFF
-	TRBV19	TRBJ2-1	-	TGTGCCAGTCGGGCCGGGACTCCTAATAATGAGCAGTTCTTC	CASRAGTPNNEQFF
-	TRBV27	TRBJ2-3	-	TGTGCCAGCAGTGACCCCGGGGCTCATTTGAGGGGGGCGCAGTATTTT	CASSDPGAHLRGAQYF
TRBD2	TRBV9	TRBJ2-1	-	TGTGCCAGCAGCGTACTGGCTAGCGGAAATGAGCAGTTCTTC	CASSVLASGNEQFF
-	TRBV7-3	TRBJ1-2	-	TGTGCCAGCAGCTTAAAGCAAGGGGTAGGCTACACCTTC	CASSLKQGVGYTF
-	TRBV7-9	TRBJ1-2	-	TGTGCCAGCAGCCGGGACATACGCTACACCTTC	CASSRDIRYTF
TRBD1	TRBV5-5	TRBJ1-6	medium-sized	TGTGCCAGCAGCTTGGACAGGGGGCTTAGGGGATCACCCCTCCACTTT	CASSLDRGLRGSPLHF
-	TRBV11-2	TRBJ1-5	-	TGTGCCAGCAGCTTGGGGTCGGGTCTGAGTCAGCCCCAGCATTTT	CASSLGSGLSQPQHF
TRBD1	TRBV6-1	TRBJ2-5	-	TGTGCCAGCAGCCACGACAGGGCCCAAGAGACCCAGTACTTC	CASSHDRAQETQYF
TRBD2	TRBV7-2	TRBJ2-7	-	TGTGCCAGCAGCTTAGACGGGAGGCCCCTTAGGGGAGACTACGAGCAGTACTTC	CASSLDGRPLRGDYEQYF
TRBD2	TRBV7-2	TRBJ2-5	-	TGTGCCAGCAGACTAGCGGGGGAGAGGACCCAGTACTTC	CASRLAGERTQYF
-	TRBV7-2	TRBJ1-3	-	TGTGCCAGCAGCTTAGCGGTCAGGGCTGGAAACACCATATATTTT	CASSLAVRAGNTIYF
TRBD1	TRBV7-6	TRBJ1-1	-	TGTGCCAGCAGCCCTCGGACAGGGATGAACACTGAAGCTTTCTTT	CASSPRTGMNTEAFF
-	TRBV10-3	TRBJ2-1	-	TGTGCCATCAGTGGGCAGCAAAACAATGAGCAGTTCTTC	CAISGQQNNEQFF
TRBD1	TRBV5-5	TRBJ2-5	-	TGTGCCAGCAGCTTGGGACAGGGAGATGTTGAGACCCAGTACTTC	CASSLGQGDVETQYF
-	TRBV5-1	TRBJ2-2	once	TGCGCCAGCAGCCCGGATATCATTGCCGCAGGGGAGCTGTTTTTT	CASSPDIIAAGELFF
-	TRBV4-1	TRBJ2-7	-	TGCGCCAGCAGCCAAGAAATCTGGACTGCCTACGAGCAGTACTTC	CASSQEIWTAYEQYF
-	TRBV11-2	TRBJ1-5	medium-sized	TGTGCCAGCAGCTCCCCACGGGGGGATCAGCCCCAGCATTTT	CASSSPRGDQPQHF
-	TRBV4-2	TRBJ2-5	-	TGTGCCAGCAGCCAAGGCCAGAATTGGGGACGCGAGACCCAGTACTTC	CASSQGQNWGRETQYF
TRBD2	TRBV7-8	TRBJ2-1	-	TGTGCCAGCAGCGTACATGGACTAGCTGGAGTAGGCTCCTACAATGAGCAGTTCTTC	CASSVHGLAGVGSYNEQFF
-	TRBV2	TRBJ2-3	-	TGTGCCAGCAGTTCTAACACAGATACGCAGTATTTT	CASSSNTDTQYF
TRBD1	TRBV5-1	TRBJ1-2	-	TGCGCCAGCAGCCACCGATCAGGGGGGGAAGGCTACACCTTC	CASSHRSGGEGYTF
-	TRBV9	TRBJ2-1	-	TGTGCCAGCAGCGTCGGACGAACCTTCTCCTACAATGAGCAGTTCTTC	CASSVGRTFSYNEQFF
TRBD1	TRBV11-1	TRBJ2-5	-	TGTGCCAGCAGCCCCGACGGGACAGGGGAAGAGACCCAGTACTTC	CASSPDGTGEETQYF
TRBD1	TRBV15	TRBJ1-2	-	TGTGCCACCAGCAGAGATAGTGGCAGGGGGCGGAACTATGGCTACACCTTC	CATSRDSGRGRNYGYTF
TRBD2	TRBV29-1	TRBJ2-2	once	TGCAGCGTTGAGCACTGGACTAGCCTAAGCGGCACCGGGGAGCTGTTTTTT	CSVEHWTSLSGTGELFF
-	TRBV7-9	TRBJ2-5	few	TGTGCCAGCAGCCTCTCAGAGTACCAAGAGACCCAGTACTTC	CASSLSEYQETQYF
-	TRBV6-1	TRBJ1-6	-	TGTGCCAGCAGTGAAACAGGGAGTTCTTCACCCCTCCACTTT	CASSETGSSSPLHF
-	TRBV6-6	TRBJ1-2	-	TGTGCCAGCAGCCCCCAAAACACCCGCGGACTCTATGGCTACACCTTC	CASSPQNTRGLYGYTF
-	TRBV28	TRBJ2-7	-	TGTGCCAGCACCCCAGCCAGAGAAGACTACGAGCAGTACTTC	CASTPAREDYEQYF
TRBD1	TRBV19	TRBJ1-2	-	TGTGCCAGTAGTATGGAGGGGGCGTATGGCTACACCTTC	CASSMEGAYGYTF
TRBD2	TRBV5-4	TRBJ2-5	-	TGTGCCAGCAGCCGAGAGACTAGCGGGGAAGGGGAGACCCAGTACTTC	CASSRETSGEGETQYF
-	TRBV6-6	TRBJ2-3	few	TGTGCCAGCAGCCGCACAGATACGCAGTATTTT	CASSRTDTQYF
-	TRBV7-2	TRBJ2-3	-	TGTGCCAGCAGCTTTCAAGGGGTAGGGGATACGCAGTATTTT	CASSFQGVGDTQYF
TRBD1	TRBV7-9	TRBJ1-5	few	TGTGCCAGCAGCTTGGGACAGGGGGATCAGCCCCAGCATTTT	CASSLGQGDQPQHF
TRBD1	TRBV11-1	TRBJ1-1	-	TGTGCCAGCAGCTCGGGACAGGAGAACACTGAAGCTTTCTTT	CASSSGQENTEAFF
-	TRBV9	TRBJ1-2	-	TGTGCCAGCACCGCCAACACCAACTATGGCTACACCTTC	CASTANTNYGYTF
TRBD1	TRBV11-2	TRBJ1-3	-	TGTGCCAGCAGCTCCCCGGGACAGTCGGGAAACACCATATATTTT	CASSSPGQSGNTIYF
TRBD1	TRBV7-8	TRBJ1-6	-	TGTGCCAGCAGCCCAGACAGGGCCGGGGGTTCACCCCTCCACTTT	CASSPDRAGGSPLHF
-	TRBV7-9	TRBJ1-2	few	TGTGCCAGCAGCTTAGCGGCCGTCAACTATGGCTACACCTTC	CASSLAAVNYGYTF
-	TRBV28	TRBJ1-1	-	TGTGCCAGCAGTAGGGACGGGAACACTGAAGCTTTCTTT	CASSRDGNTEAFF